This T cell receptor beta chain stems from a study of graft-versus-host responses after intestinal transplantation (TCRdb year 2021). About the full investigation: Recipients received multivisceral, liver-intestinal, or isolated intestinal transplants. A cohort of 20 to 25 intestinal transplant recipients, including one retransplant, was enrolled, and a few patients lacking pretransplant specimens were excluded. Bulk TCR-beta CDR3 sequencing was used to track graft-versus-host and host-versus-graft alloreactive T cell clones in the graft, circulation and bone marrow after intestinal transplantation. All recipients received anti-thymocyte globulin induction followed by maintenance tacrolimus and steroids for three to four years. Donor T cell macrochimerism was defined as a peak of at least 4% donor T cells among recipient peripheral blood mononuclear cells. Rather than going through the commercial service, samples from a few later patients were sequenced in-house on an Illumina MiSeq and processed with MiXCR. Alloreactive clones were identified by sequencing pre-transplant mixed lymphocyte reaction products and comparing them with unstimulated pre-transplant donor and recipient T cells.

The research as a whole found: Early after transplant, peak levels of circulating GvH clones were associated with declines in HvG clones. The relatively low number and heterogeneity of intestinal transplant patients limited the conclusions. GvH clones were detected in recipient bone marrow, and some of these GvH clones were observed earlier in ileal mucosa or blood, consistent with an intestinal mucosal origin. In patients with donor T cell macrochimerism, the allografts had high GvH to HvG T cell clonal ratios.

V loses 5 bases at its end and J loses 7 bases; junction bases beyond the gene matches: 8. The CDR3 numbers 15 residues from cysteine through phenylalanine. Just the 45-base CDR3 DNA is kept, in frame starting at base 1. The germline V gene (reference sequence) sets CDR1 to PRHDT and CDR2 to FYEKMQ. The intended sense of this specimen's time point label: cells obtained before transplantation from donor or recipient. CD3+CD4+ and CD3+CD8+ populations were FACS-sorted from unstimulated pre-transplant donor and recipient cells taken from spleen or lymph nodes. About this clone: The clone's antigen remains unknown. Base-call qualities are not available, and no considerably larger clone is one nucleotide away.

The method was the immunoSEQ multiplex PCR assay. For most patients, genomic DNA was isolated using the Qiagen DNeasy Blood and Tissue Kit and was shipped frozen to Adaptive Biotechnologies for TCR sequencing. Adaptive Biotechnologies carried out high-throughput TCR-beta CDR3 sequencing of genomic DNA for most patients. Per the source publication's procedure: Adaptive's ImmunoSEQ software supplied the TCR sequencing data for around 17 patients, while MiXCR and VDJtools were used to process a few other patients. To correct CD4 versus CD8 sorting errors, any sequence found in both subsets at a frequency ratio below 5:1 was removed. CDR3 nucleotide sequences shared between donor and recipient were removed because their origin could not be assigned. At least 2-fold expansion over unstimulated cells and a minimum CFSE-low frequency of 0.002% (template counts) or 0.001% (read counts) were required for clones to be classified as alloreactive. A clone was considered mappable if detected in the sequenced pre-transplant spleen, lymph node, or MLR CFSE-low populations of the donor or recipient. The cumulative frequency of alloreactive clones was calculated as a percentage of all sequences, weighted by copy number. This is the immuneACCESS table as TCRdb keeps it, with only in-frame sequences that have V and J called. A part of the clones is gone; compared with another copy, unresolved V genes explain less than half, and the rest is unexplained. That table gives V, J and clone size, and the DNA gave D and trimming. The sample has about 85,000 clones on record, 85% to 95% of them singletons. Around 7.6% of the sample lies in the top ten.

The receptor was isolated from a human donor who was the organ donor for an intestinal transplant. This sample comprised unstimulated CD8+ T cells sorted from spleen or lymph node cells, obtained before transplant. The sequence is built from TRBV13 and TRBJ2-2; TRBD1 agrees with 9 junctional bases. This receptor has the CDR3 CASSGGTGQSGELFF. The nucleotides read TGTGCCAGCAGCGGAGGGACAGGGCAGAGCGGGGAGCTGTTTTTT.